This T cell receptor (beta chain) was identified during a study of T cells after yellow fever vaccination. Overall study results and limits: Post-booster repertoires contained most primary-vaccination clones again (around 97% CD4, about 90% CD8). Researchers report a weaker secondary response that nonetheless peaked faster, day 5 versus 15. The study noted that FACS-sorted repertoires could contain abundant clonotypes contaminating from the bulk population.

Template switching by 5'RACE produced TCR cDNA, adding a universal primer site and UMIs. MiXCR was run by TCRdb on the 5' RACE reads, yielding one entry per CDR3 protein. The sample holds about 69,000 distinct CDR3 sequences, approximately 5% seen once. The CDR3 totals 14 residues. V lost 2 bases to trimming and J lost 3 bases, with 8 bases between them. Germline values: CDR1 MDHEN, CDR2 SYDVKM. Notes on this clonotype: The antigen is not known.

This sequence joins TRBV28 and TRBJ2-1; D gene ambiguous. The sequence came from a man aged 18 to 29 who received the YFV17D yellow fever vaccine. Specimen: CD4+ T cells sorted from PBMCs, collected about 2 weeks after the first yellow fever vaccination. The DNA of the CDR3 is TGTGCCAGCAGTTTAACTTCGGACTACAATGAGCAGTTCTTC. This sequence encodes CASSLTSDYNEQFF.